This T cell receptor (beta chain) comes out of a study of technical replicates of blood from four donors (dated by TCRdb to 2016 to 2017). Receptor libraries were prepared by the immunoSEQ multiplex PCR assay. In TCRdb, the immuneACCESS table is reduced to in-frame sequences with V and J assigned. These tables do not hold every clone; where another copy was compared, an unresolved V gene accounts for under half, and the others remain unexplained. In this sample the table shows 100,000 or so clones, roughly 94% of which occur a single time. About 0.22% of the sample goes to the ten largest clones. About this clone: Its recognized antigen is unknown. The sample holds no much larger clone one base away, and base qualities are not on file.

CDR1 and CDR2, per the germline V gene, are SGHRS and YFSETQ. The junction shows trimming of 4 bases on V and 5 bases on J, and the gene matches do not reach 6 bases of it. The CDR3 contains 15 residues, cysteine and phenylalanine counted. This entry keeps only the CDR3 DNA: 45 bases, framed from base 1. The chain links TRBV5-1 with TRBJ1-1; TRBD1 fits 12 bases in the junction. This TCR derives from a human donor in good health. The source material was T cells isolated from PBMCs. The DNA is TGCGCCAGCAGCCGGGGACAGGGGGCGCAAACTGAAGCTTTCTTT. Its amino acids are CASSRGQGAQTEAFF. Extended through the reference TRBV5-1 and TRBJ1-1 proteins, this CDR3 yields the full variable domain: KAGVTQTPRYLIKTRGQQVTLSCSPISGHRSVSWYQQTPGQGLQFLFEYFSETQRNKGNFPGRFSGRQFSNSRSEMNVSTLELGDSALYLCASSRGQGAQTEAFFGQGTRLTVV.